One sample yielded the 14 T cell receptor beta chains listed below, sequenced in a study of OX40 agonist ivuxolimab in advanced cancers. Receptors were amplified or captured by the immunoSEQ multiplex PCR assay. TCRdb limited this immuneACCESS table to in-frame rearrangements with V and J called. A share of clones is missing; checked studies link under half to unresolved V genes, and the rest is unexplained. This sample is represented by 60,000 or so clones; roughly 84% of them were singletons. Clones ranked in the top ten supply around 0.47% of the sample. Sequencing was performed on CD4+ or CD8+ T cells sorted from blood, taken in a trial of the OX40 agonist ivuxolimab. All receptors derive from an adult with an advanced solid tumor such as melanoma, head and neck, liver or kidney cancer.

The chain recombines TRBV18 with TRBJ1-6; D is ambiguous. The CDR3 has 13 residues. Germline loops: CDR1 KGHSH, CDR2 LQKENI. Trimming removed 4 bases at V and 6 bases at J, with 7 bases between. CDR3 region: CASSQESNSPLHF. The CDR3 DNA is TGTGCCAGCTCACAGGAAAGTAATTCACCCCTCCACTTT. Looking up the rest from reference TRBV18 and TRBJ1-6 gives the full variable domain: NAGVMQNPRHLVRRRGQEARLRCSPMKGHSHVYWYRQLPEEGLKFMVYLQKENIIDESGMPKERFSAEFPKEGPSILRIQQVVRGDSAAYFCASSQESNSPLHFGNGTRLTVT.

Concerning this clone itself: One end of the junction varies from germline; a read error may be responsible. This chain links TRBV29-1 with TRBJ1-2, with D hard to call. The germline V gene encodes CDR1 SQVTM and CDR2 ANQGSEA. The CDR3 has 12 amino acids. As DNA, the CDR3 is TGCAGCGTGGAAGGGAGTAACTATGGCTACACCTTC. Its protein is CSVEGSNYGYTF.

This rearrangement joins TRBV5-8 to TRBJ2-3; a weak D match, TRBD2 (5 bases). The CDR3 sequence is 15 residues long. CDR1 SGHTS and CDR2 YDEGEE come from the germline V gene. Trimming shortened V by 3 bases and J by 1 base, and 12 bases separated the two germline ends. The CDR3 DNA follows: TGTGCCAGCAGCTCAAGCGGTGATGGCACAGATACGCAGTATTTT. It encodes CASSSSGDGTDTQYF.

V gene TRBV19 combines with J gene TRBJ1-1; 7 bases match TRBD1. CDR3 length equals 13 residues. J was trimmed by 7 bases and V by 5 bases; bases with no gene match: 7. Germline CDR1 is LNHDA and CDR2 is SQIVND (reference sequence). The DNA for the CDR3 is TGTGCCAGTAGTGGACAGGCCTGGGGTGAAGCTTTCTTT. As protein: CASSGQAWGEAFF.

V and J are TRBV5-1 and TRBJ2-1; 8 bases align to TRBD2. This CDR3 contains 15 residues. Germline V gene lookup returns CDR1 SGHRS and CDR2 YFSETQ. V gave up 5 bases and J gave up 10 bases; unmatched junction bases: 14. CDR3 loop: CASSNSGKEGGEQFF. DNA for the CDR3: TGCGCCAGCAGTAATAGCGGGAAGGAGGGTGGCGAGCAGTTCTTC.

V and J are TRBV5-1 and TRBJ2-1; no clear D gene. This CDR3 comprises 13 residues. V was pared by 0 bases and J by 8 bases, with 9 bases between. Germline values: CDR1 SGHRS, CDR2 YFSETQ. The CDR3 DNA reads TGCGCCAGCAGCTTGGTTTCAGTCGATGAGCAGTTCTTC. As protein: CASSLVSVDEQFF.

This sequence joins TRBV11-2 and TRBJ2-2; D not resolved. Germline CDR1 reads SGHAT; CDR2 reads FQNNGV. V lost 5 bases to trimming and J lost 2 bases, with 6 bases between them. The CDR3 has 13 amino acids. CDR3 protein: CASSVVNTGELFF. The CDR3 region has the DNA TGTGCCAGCAGCGTAGTAAACACCGGGGAGCTGTTTTTT.

This rearrangement joins TRBV14 to TRBJ1-1; D not resolved. Trimming left V 4 bases short and J 5 bases short, with 8 bases between. This CDR3 is built from 12 residues. CDR1 is SGHDN and CDR2 is FVKESK in the germline V gene. CDR3 nucleotide sequence: TGTGCCAGCAGCCGAACCGGGACTGAAGCTTTCTTT. It codes for CASSRTGTEAFF. The full variable domain, its missing parts supplied by reference TRBV14 and TRBJ1-1, is EAGVTQFPSHSVIEKGQTVTLRCDPISGHDNLYWYRRVMGKEIKFLLHFVKESKQDESGMPNNRFLAERTGGTYSTLKVQPAELEDSGVYFCASSRTGTEAFFGQGTRLTVV.

This chain links TRBV5-6 with TRBJ2-7; no definite D call. Germline V gene sequence: CDR1 SGHDT, CDR2 YYEEEE. The CDR3 runs to 11 residues. V lost 1 base, J lost 7 bases, and 6 bases lay in between. The CDR3 region has the DNA TGTGCCAGCAGCTTGCAACGTGAGCAGTACTTC. Its translation is CASSLQREQYF.

This chain links TRBV4-1 with TRBJ2-7; D gene ambiguous. There are 14 residues in the CDR3. V shed 4 bases and J shed 0 bases, with 10 bases lying between them. Germline V gene sequence: CDR1 MGHRA, CDR2 YSYEKL. DNA of the CDR3: TGCGCCAGCAGCCTCGACACGAGCTCCTACGAGCAGTACTTC. Encoded protein: CASSLDTSSYEQYF.

J is TRBJ2-7 and V is TRBV5-4; 9 bases line up with TRBD1. Germline values: CDR1 SGHNT, CDR2 YYREEE (reference sequence). The CDR3 totals 15 residues. V lost 3 bases to trimming and J lost 3 bases; unmatched junction nucleotides: 7. As DNA, the CDR3 is TGTGCCAGCAGCTCCTCCGGGACAGGGTACTACGAGCAGTACTTC. Translating it yields CASSSSGTGYYEQYF. Variable domain in full (rest from reference TRBV5-4 and TRBJ2-7): ETGVTQSPTHLIKTRGQQVTLRCSSQSGHNTVSWYQQALGQGPQFIFQYYREEENGRGNFPPRFSGLQFPNYSSELNVNALELDDSALYLCASSSSGTGYYEQYFGPGTRLTVT.

The chain combines TRBV5-1 with TRBJ2-1; no firm D call. V was clipped by 5 bases and J by 5 bases, with 14 bases between them. CDR1 is SGHRS, CDR2 YFSETQ, per germline. The CDR3 consists of 14 residues. This CDR3 is CASRDAVANNEQFF. As DNA, the CDR3 is TGCGCCAGCAGAGATGCGGTGGCCAACAATGAGCAGTTCTTC.

The CDR3 here is CASTRSRGPNTEAFF. CDR3 bases: TGTGCCAGCACACGGTCCAGGGGGCCGAACACTGAAGCTTTCTTT. This rearrangement joins TRBV7-2 to TRBJ1-1; 8 positions match TRBD1. CDR1 is SGHTA and CDR2 is FQGNSA in the germline V gene. Trimming took 7 bases from V and 1 from J; bases not matched to a gene: 8. CDR3 length: 15 amino acids.

The chain carries TRBV7-8 and TRBJ1-5; the match to TRBD1 covers 7 bases. Per the germline V gene, CDR1 is SGHVS and CDR2 is FQNEAQ. J was trimmed by 0 bases and V by 4 bases; bases with no gene match: 6. The CDR3 runs to 16 residues. CDR3 in DNA: TGTGCCAGCAGCTCATCGGGACAGTATAGCAATCAGCCCCAGCATTTT. Its protein is CASSSSGQYSNQPQHF. The whole variable domain, remainder taken from reference TRBV7-8 and TRBJ1-5, is GAGVSQSPRYKVAKRGQDVALRCDPISGHVSLFWYQQALGQGPEFLTYFQNEAQLDKSGLPSDRFFAERPEGSVSTLKIQRTQQEDSAVYLCASSSSGQYSNQPQHFGDGTRLSIL.